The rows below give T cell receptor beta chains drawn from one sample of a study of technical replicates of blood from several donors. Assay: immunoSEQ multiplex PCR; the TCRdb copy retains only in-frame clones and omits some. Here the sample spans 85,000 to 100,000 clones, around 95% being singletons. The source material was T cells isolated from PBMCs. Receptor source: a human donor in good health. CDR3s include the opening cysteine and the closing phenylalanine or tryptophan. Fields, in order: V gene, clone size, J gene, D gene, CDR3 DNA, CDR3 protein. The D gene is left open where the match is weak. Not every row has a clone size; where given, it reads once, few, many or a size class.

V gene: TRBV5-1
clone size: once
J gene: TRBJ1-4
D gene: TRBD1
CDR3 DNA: TGCGCCAGCAGCTCTACAGGGGGCCAGAATGAAAAACTGTTTTTT
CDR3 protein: CASSSTGGQNEKLFF

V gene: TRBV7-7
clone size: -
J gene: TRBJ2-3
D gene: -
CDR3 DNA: TGTGCTAGCAGCTTGACAGCGTTATACACAGATACGCAGTATTTT
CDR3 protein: CASSLTALYTDTQYF

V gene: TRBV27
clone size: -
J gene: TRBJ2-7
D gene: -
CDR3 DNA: TGTGCCAGCAGTCCCCTTGGTGGGGGGAGGTACGAGCAGTACTTC
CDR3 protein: CASSPLGGGRYEQYF

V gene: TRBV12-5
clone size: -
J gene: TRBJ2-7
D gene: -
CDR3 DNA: TGTGCTAGTGGTTTGCTGTCTACTAACGAGCAGTACTTC
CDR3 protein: CASGLLSTNEQYF

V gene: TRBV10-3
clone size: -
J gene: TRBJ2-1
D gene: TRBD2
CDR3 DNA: TGTGCCATCAGCTCCCCGGGGGGAGGAAGTAATGAGCAGTTCTTC
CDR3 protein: CAISSPGGGSNEQFF

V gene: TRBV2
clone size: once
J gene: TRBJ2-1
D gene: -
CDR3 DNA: TGTGCCAGCACCCCGTTACGGGGAGCCTACAATGAGCAGTTCTTC
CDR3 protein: CASTPLRGAYNEQFF

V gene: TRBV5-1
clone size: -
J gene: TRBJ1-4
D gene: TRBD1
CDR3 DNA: TGCGCCAGCAGCTTGTCCGGGACAGGGGAGGAAAAACTGTTTTTT
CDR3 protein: CASSLSGTGEEKLFF

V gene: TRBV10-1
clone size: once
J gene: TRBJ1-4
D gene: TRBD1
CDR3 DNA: TGCGCCAGCAGTGAGTCGGGACAGGGTTATTTGGAAAAACTGTTTTTT
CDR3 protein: CASSESGQGYLEKLFF

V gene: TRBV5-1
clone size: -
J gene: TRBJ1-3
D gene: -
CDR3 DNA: TGCGCCAGCAGCTTGGCTTCCTCTGGAAACACCATATATTTT
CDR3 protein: CASSLASSGNTIYF

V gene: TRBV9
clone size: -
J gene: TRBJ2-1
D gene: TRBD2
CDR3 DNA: TGTGCCAGCAGCGTAGAGAGCGGGAGACCGTTCTTC
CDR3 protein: CASSVESGRPFF

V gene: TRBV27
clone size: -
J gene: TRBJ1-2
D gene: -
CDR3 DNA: TGTGCCAGCAGTTTAGGAGGGGCAGGCTACACCTTC
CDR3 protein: CASSLGGAGYTF

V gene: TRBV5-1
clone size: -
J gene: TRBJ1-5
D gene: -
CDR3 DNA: TGCGCCAGCAGCGCCTCTACGGGGGGCAATCAGCCCCAGCATTTT
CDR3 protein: CASSASTGGNQPQHF

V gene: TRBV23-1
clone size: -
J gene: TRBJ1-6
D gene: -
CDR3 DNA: TGCGCCAGCAGTCAATCGGGCAAGGGGAGGTGTTCACCCCTCCACTTT
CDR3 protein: CASSQSGKGRCSPLHF

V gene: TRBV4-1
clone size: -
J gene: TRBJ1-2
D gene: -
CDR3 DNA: TGCGCCAGCAGCCACGGGACTTTCTATGGCTACACCTTC
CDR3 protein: CASSHGTFYGYTF

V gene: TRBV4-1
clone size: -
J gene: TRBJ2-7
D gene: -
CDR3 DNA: TGCGCCAGCAGCCAAGAATCCCGGCGGGACAGTACCTACGAGCAGTACTTC
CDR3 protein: CASSQESRRDSTYEQYF

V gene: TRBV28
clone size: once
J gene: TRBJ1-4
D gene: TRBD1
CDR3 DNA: TGTGCCAGCAGTTTAGGACAGGGACGTACCGGCGGGGAAAAACTGTTTTTT
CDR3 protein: CASSLGQGRTGGEKLFF

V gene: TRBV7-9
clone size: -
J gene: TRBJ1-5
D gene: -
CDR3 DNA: TGTGCCAGCAGCCAGGAGGTGCCTCAGCCCCAGCATTTT
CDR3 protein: CASSQEVPQPQHF

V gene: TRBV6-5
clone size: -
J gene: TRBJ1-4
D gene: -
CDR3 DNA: TGTGCCAGCAGGGACAGCGGAAATGAAAAACTGTTTTTT
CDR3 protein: CASRDSGNEKLFF

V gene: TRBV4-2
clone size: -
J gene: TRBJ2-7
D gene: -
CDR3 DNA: TGTGCCAGCAGCCGTGATTCCAGGTCCGAGTTCTACGAGCAGTACTTC
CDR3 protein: CASSRDSRSEFYEQYF

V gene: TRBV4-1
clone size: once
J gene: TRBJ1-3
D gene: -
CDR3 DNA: TGCGCCAGCACGTCCTTTGGACTCTCTGGAAACACCATATATTTT
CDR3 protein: CASTSFGLSGNTIYF

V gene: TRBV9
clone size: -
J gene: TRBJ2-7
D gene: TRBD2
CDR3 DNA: TGTGCCAGCAGCGTAGGACTAGCGGGAAACTACGAGCAGTACTTC
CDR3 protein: CASSVGLAGNYEQYF

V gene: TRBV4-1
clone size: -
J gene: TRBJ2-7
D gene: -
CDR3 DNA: TGCGCCAGCAGCCAAGAATTTTGGAGCTACGAGCAGTACTTC
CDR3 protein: CASSQEFWSYEQYF

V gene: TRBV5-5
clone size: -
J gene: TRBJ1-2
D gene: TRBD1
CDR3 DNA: TGTGCCAGCAGCCGCGACAGGGGAGATCGAAGGTCTACCTTC
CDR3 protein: CASSRDRGDRRSTF

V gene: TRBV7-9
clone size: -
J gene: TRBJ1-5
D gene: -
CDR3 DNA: TGTGCCAGCAGGACCGCCCGGGGGGCGCATAGCAATCAGCCCCAGCATTTT
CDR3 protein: CASRTARGAHSNQPQHF

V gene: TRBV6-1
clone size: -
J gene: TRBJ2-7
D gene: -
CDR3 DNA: TGTGCCAGCAGGCCGACAGTTTCCTACGAGCAGTACTTC
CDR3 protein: CASRPTVSYEQYF

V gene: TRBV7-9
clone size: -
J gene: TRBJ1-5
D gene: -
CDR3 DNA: TGTGCCAGCAGCTTACAGGGACAAGGGGCAGATCAGCCCCAGCATTTT
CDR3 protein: CASSLQGQGADQPQHF